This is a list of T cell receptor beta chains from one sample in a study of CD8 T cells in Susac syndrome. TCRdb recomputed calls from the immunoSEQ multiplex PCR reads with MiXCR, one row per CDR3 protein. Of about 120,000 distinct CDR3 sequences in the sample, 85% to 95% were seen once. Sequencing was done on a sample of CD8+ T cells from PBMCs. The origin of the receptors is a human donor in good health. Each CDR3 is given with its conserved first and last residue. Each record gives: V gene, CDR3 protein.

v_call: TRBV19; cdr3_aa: CASSPRADSYNEQFF
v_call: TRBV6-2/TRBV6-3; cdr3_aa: CASTPSGTSYDEQFF
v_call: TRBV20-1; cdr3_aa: CSARDPWGGANVLTF
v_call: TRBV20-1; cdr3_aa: CSAITGRSTHRNEQFF
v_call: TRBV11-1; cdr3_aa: CASSLPRSGLPRGQTYNEQFF
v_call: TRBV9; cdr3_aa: CASSVSGTNYEQYF
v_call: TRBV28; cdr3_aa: CATLLGGGYEQYF
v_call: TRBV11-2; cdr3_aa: CASSFGYQETQYF
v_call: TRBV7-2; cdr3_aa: CASSPHGDRGTGELFF
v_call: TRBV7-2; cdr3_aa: CASSLGIDQETQYF
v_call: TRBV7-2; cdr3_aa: CASSLSGGRAAGVNIQYF
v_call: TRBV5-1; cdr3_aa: CASSLGGSGGRTDTQYF
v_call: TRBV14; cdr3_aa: CASSQELAGTYQGTQYF
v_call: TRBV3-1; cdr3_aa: CASSQDGAREVGTGELFF
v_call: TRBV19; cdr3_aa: CASSIPWTGGTPEAFF
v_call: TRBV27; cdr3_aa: CASSPLGQTYNEQFF
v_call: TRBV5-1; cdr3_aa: CASRPGQGEGEQFF
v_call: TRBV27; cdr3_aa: CASTPRQGGVANTEAFF
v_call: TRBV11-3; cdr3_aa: CASSLSAGANVLTF
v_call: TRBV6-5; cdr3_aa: CASSSSPLDSDYGYTF
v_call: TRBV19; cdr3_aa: CASSIDGASENTEAFF
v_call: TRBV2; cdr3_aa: CASSDLGQNNSPLHF
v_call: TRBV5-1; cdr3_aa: CASSLDSSGVFNEQFF
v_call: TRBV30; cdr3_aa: CAWSGLAGESSYNEQFF
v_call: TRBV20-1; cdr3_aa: CSARRGGRSYEQYF
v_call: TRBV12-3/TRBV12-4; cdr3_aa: CASSSPLGAGGTEAFF
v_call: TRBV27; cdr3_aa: CASSRTRGPAEAFF
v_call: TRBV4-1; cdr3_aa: CASSQGQGLAYEQYF
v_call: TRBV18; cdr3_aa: CASSYVGTHNQETQYF
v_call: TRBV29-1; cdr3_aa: CSVKTGSSPHYSRHGYTF
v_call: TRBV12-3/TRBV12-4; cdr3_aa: CASSFATVYYGYTF
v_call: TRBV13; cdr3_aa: CASSLDTEYSPLHF
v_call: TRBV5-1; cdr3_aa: CASSLALSQGAIYGYTF
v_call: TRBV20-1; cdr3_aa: CSAGTSGVAKNIQYF
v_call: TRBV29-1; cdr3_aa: CSVEGSASYEQYF
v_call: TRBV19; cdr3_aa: CASSSDRDTEAFF